A single sample gave rise to the 3 T cell receptor beta chains below, sequenced in a study of radiation and T cells in renal cell carcinoma. TCRdb's copy holds only in-frame clones and misses some; the assay was immunoSEQ multiplex PCR. Of 130,000 to 150,000 clones listed, about 88% were seen once; the top ten hold less than 20%. Indicated time point: blood 4 weeks post-SBRT, at nephrectomy. This sample's treatment: 15 Gy SBRT to primary tumor, nephrectomy 4 weeks later. The input for sequencing was blood, taken from a patient whose treatment included radiotherapy and nephrectomy. The receptors shown here come from a woman aged 45 to 65 with renal cell carcinoma.

As regards this clone: Because the CDR3's place on the DNA is in doubt, the DNA is left out and the CDR3 is given as listed by TCRdb. This chain uses TRBV21-1 with TRBJ2-5. TRBV21-1 is tagged as a pseudogene. Including both end residues, the CDR3 is 16 amino acids long. CDR3: CVVARGNSKKLEPQYF.

The chain recombines TRBV29-1 with TRBJ1-5; TRBD1 matches 9 bases. The CDR3 has 14 residues. CDR1 SQVTM and CDR2 ANQGSEA come from the germline V gene. Germline trimming cut 4 bases from V and 5 bases from J; bases unmatched to any gene: 6. The CDR3 is CSVGEQGAYQPQHF. The DNA of the CDR3 is TGCAGCGTTGGGGAACAGGGGGCTTATCAGCCCCAGCATTTT.

This clone showed up just once. The gene calls are TRBV5-4 and TRBJ2-1, with 12 bases identical to TRBD2. Germline V lookup: CDR1 SGHNT, CDR2 YYREEE (reference sequence). J gave up 7 bases and V 4 bases, and 6 bases lay outside the gene matches. CDR3 size: 15 residues. CDR3 region: CASSRVGTSGNEQFF. The DNA for the CDR3 is TGTGCCAGCAGCCGGGTGGGGACTAGCGGGAATGAGCAGTTCTTC.